Following are 20 T cell receptor beta chains from one sample sequenced in a study of blood T cell repertoires in COVID-19. Libraries were prepared by immunoSEQ multiplex PCR; TCRdb keeps only in-frame clonotypes and omits some of them. The data contain some 100,000 clones, 70% to 90% of them singletons. The sample comprised PBMCs or T cells enriched from blood (not recorded which). The origin of the receptors is a woman between 45 and 60 years old who had recovered from COVID-19.

The chain recombines TRBV21-1 with TRBJ2-7; TRBD1, the table's D call, was not compared with the DNA. TRBV21-1 is a documented pseudogene. The length of the CDR3 is 14 residues. CDR3 loop: CATMTGGDGHEQYF. The CDR3 DNA reads as TGTGCCACCATGACAGGGGGCGATGGCCACGAGCAGTACTTC.

This clone was recorded only once. The genes are TRBV2 and TRBJ2-2; D gene uncertain. From germline, CDR1 is SNHLY and CDR2 FYNNEI. This CDR3 is built from 15 residues. Trimming pared 5 bases from V and 2 bases from J, leaving 12 bases between. CDR3 sequence (DNA): TGTGCCAGCAGTTCTCAGACTGATAACACCGGGGAGCTGTTTTTT. Its translation is CASSSQTDNTGELFF.

The CDR3 coding sequence is TGTGCCAGTAGTAGGGCTTATGTTGGTCTGACAGGGGCCAACTATGGCTACACCTTC. Encoded protein: CASSRAYVGLTGANYGYTF. The chain combines TRBV19 with TRBJ1-2; TRBD1 matches 8 bases. The CDR3 is 19 amino acids. CDR1 and CDR2 (germline): LNHDA, SQIVND (reference sequence). Germline trimming cut 4 bases from V and 2 bases from J; bases unmatched to any gene: 18.

The chain employs TRBV7-2 and TRBJ2-2, with 7 bases that match TRBD2. There are 17 residues in the CDR3. CDR1 SGHTA and CDR2 FQGNSA come from the germline V gene. V dropped 1 base and J dropped 3; count of bases not matched to a gene: 8. The CDR3 DNA sequence: TGTGCCAGCAGCTTAGGATCAGGACTAGGGCACACCGGGGAGCTGTTTTTT. Amino acid sequence: CASSLGSGLGHTGELFF.

The chain is built from TRBV6-5 and TRBJ2-3, with D possibly being TRBD1 (5 bases). V lost 6 bases and J lost 2, with 12 bases in between. Germline CDR1 reads MNHEY; CDR2 reads SVGAGI. The CDR3 contains 14 residues. CDR3 protein: CASRDDRYTDTQYF. The CDR3 coding sequence is TGTGCCAGCAGGGATGACAGATACACAGATACGCAGTATTTT.

V usage is TRBV14 and J usage is TRBJ2-1; 8 bases match TRBD1. This CDR3 region has 16 residues. The trim removed 1 base at V and 8 bases at J, leaving 10 bases unmatched. Germline CDR1 is SGHDN and CDR2 is FVKESK. The CDR3, as DNA: TGTGCCAGCAGCCAAGTACGCCCAGGGGGCTTGGATGAGCAGTTCTTC. It encodes CASSQVRPGGLDEQFF. The whole variable domain, remainder taken from reference TRBV14 and TRBJ2-1, is EAGVTQFPSHSVIEKGQTVTLRCDPISGHDNLYWYRRVMGKEIKFLLHFVKESKQDESGMPNNRFLAERTGGTYSTLKVQPAELEDSGVYFCASSQVRPGGLDEQFFGPGTRLTVL.

The chain combines TRBV5-8 with TRBJ2-2; D might be TRBD1 (6 bases). The CDR3 length is 15 residues. Germline CDR1 reads SGHTS; CDR2 reads YDEGEE. V lost 4 bases and J lost 1, with 11 bases in between. The CDR3 sequence: CASSPGTKNTGELFF. DNA of the CDR3: TGTGCCAGCAGCCCCGGGACAAAGAACACCGGGGAGCTGTTTTTT.

This chain joins TRBV28 and TRBJ2-7; the D is unclear. Germline loops: CDR1 MDHEN, CDR2 SYDVKM. V was trimmed by 3 bases and J by 6 bases, leaving 12 bases between them. The CDR3 loop spans 13 amino acids. The CDR3 sequence is CASSFGPLGEQYF. CDR3 nucleotides: TGTGCCAGCAGTTTTGGGCCGCTTGGCGAGCAGTACTTC. Variable domain in full (rest from reference TRBV28 and TRBJ2-7): DVKVTQSSRYLVKRTGEKVFLECVQDMDHENMFWYRQDPGLGLRLIYFSYDVKMKEKGDIPEGYSVSREKKERFSLILESASTNQTSMYLCASSFGPLGEQYFGPGTRLTVT.

The chain recombines TRBV5-5 with TRBJ1-1; 7 bases align to TRBD1. The CDR3 has 13 amino acids. CDR1 SGHKS and CDR2 YYEKEE come from the germline V gene (reference sequence). V shed 3 bases, J shed 3 bases, and the junction held 2 bases outside the gene matches. CDR3 region: CASSSQGDTEAFF. DNA of the CDR3: TGTGCCAGCAGCTCGCAGGGGGACACTGAAGCTTTCTTT.

The rearrangement joins TRBV10-3 to TRBJ2-7, with D tentatively TRBD2 (6 bases). Germline lookup yields CDR1 ENHRY and CDR2 SYGVKD. V was pared by 8 bases and J by 2 bases, with 10 bases between. The CDR3 extends over 12 amino acids. This CDR3 reads CAIGREPYEQYF. The CDR3 coding sequence is TGTGCCATCGGGCGGGAACCCTACGAGCAGTACTTC.

The genes are TRBV14 and TRBJ2-1, with 7 positions matching TRBD1. Germline lookup yields CDR1 SGHDN and CDR2 FVKESK. The CDR3 sequence is 17 residues long. Trimming at V came to 4 bases and at J to 1 base, leaving 10 bases not matched to a gene. CDR3 residues: CASSRIIQGKSYNEQFF. In DNA form, the CDR3 reads TGTGCCAGCAGCCGAATAATACAGGGGAAGTCCTACAATGAGCAGTTCTTC.

CDR3 bases: TGTGCCAGCAGATGGGCCAATCAGCCCCAGCATTTT. This translates into CASRWANQPQHF. The chain combines TRBV12-3 or TRBV12-4 with TRBJ1-5; D not certain. V gave up 6 bases and J gave up 3 bases, with 6 bases separating them. This CDR3 spans 12 amino acids.

This clone was observed once. This rearrangement joins TRBV5-1 to TRBJ2-2; TRBD2 agrees at 9 bases. J gave up 4 bases and V 4 bases, and 8 bases lay outside the gene matches. The germline gives CDR1 SGHRS, CDR2 YFSETQ. CDR3 size: 16 residues. CDR3 bases: TGCGCCAGCAGCGCCGGGACTAGCTTTCTCACCGGGGAGCTGTTTTTT. Translating it yields CASSAGTSFLTGELFF.

This clone came up a few times. The chain joins TRBV2 to TRBJ1-3; D remains unclear. Germline V gene lookup returns CDR1 SNHLY and CDR2 FYNNEI. The CDR3 sequence is 13 residues long. Trimming shortened V by 8 bases and J by 0 bases, and 8 bases separated the two germline ends. The CDR3 spells CASVLLSGNTIYF. CDR3 nucleotides: TGTGCCAGCGTATTACTCTCTGGAAACACCATATATTTT.

The chain links TRBV5-4 to TRBJ2-2, with D perhaps matching TRBD2 (6 bases). The CDR3 has 16 amino acids. Trimming stripped 3 bases from V and 5 bases from J, with 17 bases between. Germline CDR1 reads SGHNT; CDR2 reads YYREEE (reference sequence). The CDR3, as DNA: TGTGCCAGCAGCTCGGCCACCGGGACTTTGACCGGGGAGCTGTTTTTT. Amino acid sequence: CASSSATGTLTGELFF.

The gene calls are TRBV4-1 and TRBJ1-2; D is perhaps TRBD1 (5 bases). The germline V gene encodes CDR1 MGHRA and CDR2 YSYEKL. V lost 1 base and J 3 bases, leaving 12 bases between the germline ends. CDR3 length equals 15 residues. DNA of the CDR3: TGCGCCAGCAGCCAAGTGTCAGGGACTTACTATGGCTACACCTTC. This encodes CASSQVSGTYYGYTF.

The chain recombines TRBV3-1 (or the pseudogene TRBV3-2) with TRBJ1-3; D gene uncertain. The CDR3 covers 17 residues. V dropped 4 bases and J dropped 0 bases, with 16 bases sitting between them. Germline lookup yields CDR1 LGHDT and CDR2 YNNKEL (reference sequence). CDR3 sequence reads: CASSRKPPQHSGNTIYF. CDR3 in DNA: TGTGCCAGCAGCCGCAAACCCCCACAACACTCTGGAAACACCATATATTTT.

This clone was observed a single time. V gene TRBV25-1 combines with J gene TRBJ1-6; D gene unclear. Per germline, CDR1 MGHDK and CDR2 SYGVNS. V lost 3 bases and J 5 bases, leaving 8 bases between the germline ends. The CDR3 covers 14 residues. The CDR3 bases are TGTGCCAGCAGTGAGCGTACGAATAATTCACCCCTCCACTTT. It specifies CASSERTNNSPLHF.

The genes are TRBV4-1 and TRBJ2-7, with TRBD2 matching over 12 bases. From germline, CDR1 is MGHRA and CDR2 YSYEKL. CDR3 length: 17 residues. J gave up 6 bases and V 0 bases, and 9 bases lay outside the gene matches. The CDR3 loop is CASSQDGASGRATEQYF. CDR3 coding DNA: TGCGCCAGCAGCCAAGACGGGGCTAGCGGGAGGGCCACCGAGCAGTACTTC.

This clone was found a few times. The chain employs TRBV19 and TRBJ2-3; 9 nucleotides match TRBD2. V was clipped by 3 bases and J by 5 bases; unmatched bases: 12. Germline-derived CDR1 and CDR2 are LNHDA and SQIVND (reference sequence). The CDR3 is 17 residues long. CDR3 amino acids: CASSIIGRREGRDTQYF. For the CDR3, the DNA is TGTGCCAGTAGTATCATCGGAAGGCGGGAGGGGAGAGATACGCAGTATTTT.